This T cell receptor beta chain was sequenced for a study of CD8+ T cells in alopecia areata. Across the whole study: Oral tofacitinib, 5 to 10 mg twice daily, was given in an open-label trial.

Broader study findings: Clonality exceeded that of normal scalp in lesional scalp, most notably in alopecia totalis/universalis.

Sequencing templates came from extracted RNA that was reverse transcribed into cDNA. TCRdb's table, derived via immunoSEQ multiplex PCR, lists solely in-frame clones and lacks some. The sample contains 110,000 to 150,000 clones, 40% to 55% of which appear only once. CDR1 SEHNR and CDR2 FQNEAQ come from the germline V gene (reference sequence). This CDR3 spans 14 amino acids. V was trimmed by 1 base and J by 4 bases, leaving 8 bases between them. Details on this clone: Its specificity is unknown. Different DNA sequences within this sample yield the same CDR3.

This receptor was taken from a human donor with alopecia areata. Specimen: CD4+ T cells sorted from blood, collected at week 0. The chain couples TRBV7-9 to TRBJ1-5; D perhaps matches TRBD1 (6 bases). The CDR3 DNA follows: TGTGCCAGCAGCTTAGAGGGGGGAAATCAGCCCCAGCATTTT. Translation: CASSLEGGNQPQHF.